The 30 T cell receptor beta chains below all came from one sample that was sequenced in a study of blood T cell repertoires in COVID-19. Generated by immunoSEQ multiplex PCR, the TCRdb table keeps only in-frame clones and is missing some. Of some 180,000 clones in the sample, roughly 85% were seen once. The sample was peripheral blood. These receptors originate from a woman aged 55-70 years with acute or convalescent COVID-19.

CDR3 bases: TGTGCCAGCAGGAAAGACGGGAGCTCCTACAATGAGCAGTTCTTC. This translates into CASRKDGSSYNEQFF. The chain recombines TRBV6-5 with TRBJ2-1, with TRBD2 as a possible D gene (6 bases). Per germline, CDR1 MNHEY and CDR2 SVGAGI. The CDR3 covers 15 residues. V was cut by 6 bases and J by 0 bases, with 12 bases left in between.

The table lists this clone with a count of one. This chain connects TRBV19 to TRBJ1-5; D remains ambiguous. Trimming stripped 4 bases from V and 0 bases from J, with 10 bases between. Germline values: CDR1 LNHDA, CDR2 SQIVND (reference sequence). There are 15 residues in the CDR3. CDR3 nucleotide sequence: TGTGCCAGTAGTACCCGGGGTTATAGCAATCAGCCCCAGCATTTT. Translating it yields CASSTRGYSNQPQHF.

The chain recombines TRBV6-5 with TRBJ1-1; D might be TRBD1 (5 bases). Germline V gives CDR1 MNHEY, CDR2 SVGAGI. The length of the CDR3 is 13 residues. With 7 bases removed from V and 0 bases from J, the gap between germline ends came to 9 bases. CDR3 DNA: TGTGCCAGCACGGCAGGGTTGAACACTGAAGCTTTCTTT. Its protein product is CASTAGLNTEAFF.

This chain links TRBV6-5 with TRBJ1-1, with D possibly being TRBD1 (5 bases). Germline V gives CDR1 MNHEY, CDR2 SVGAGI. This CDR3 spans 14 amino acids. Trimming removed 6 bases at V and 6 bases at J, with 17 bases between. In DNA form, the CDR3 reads TGTGCCAGCAGACATTCAGGGCAAGGCTCTGAAGCTTTCTTT. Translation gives CASRHSGQGSEAFF.

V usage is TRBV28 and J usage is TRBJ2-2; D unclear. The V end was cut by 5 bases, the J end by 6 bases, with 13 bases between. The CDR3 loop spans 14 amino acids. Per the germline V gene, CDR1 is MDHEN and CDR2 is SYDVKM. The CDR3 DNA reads TGTGCCAGCAGTACTGACTCCTTCGCCGGGGAGCTGTTTTTT. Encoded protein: CASSTDSFAGELFF.

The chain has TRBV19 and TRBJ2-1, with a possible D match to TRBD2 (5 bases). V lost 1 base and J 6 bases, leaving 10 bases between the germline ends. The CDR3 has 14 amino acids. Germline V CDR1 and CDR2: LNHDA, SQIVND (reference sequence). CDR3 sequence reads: CASSIGASSNEQFF. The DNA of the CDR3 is TGTGCCAGTAGTATAGGGGCTAGCTCCAATGAGCAGTTCTTC.

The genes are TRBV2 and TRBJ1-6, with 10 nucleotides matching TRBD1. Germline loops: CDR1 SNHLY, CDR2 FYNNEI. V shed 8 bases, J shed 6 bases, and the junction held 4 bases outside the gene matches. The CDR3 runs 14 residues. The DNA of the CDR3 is TGTGCCAGCGCGTGGACAGGGGGTAATTCACCCCTCCACTTT. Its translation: CASAWTGGNSPLHF.

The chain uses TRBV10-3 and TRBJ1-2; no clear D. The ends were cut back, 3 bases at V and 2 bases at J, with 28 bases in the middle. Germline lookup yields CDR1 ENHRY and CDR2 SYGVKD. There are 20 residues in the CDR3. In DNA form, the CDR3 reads TGTGCCATCAGTGATCACCCAGGACGGGGTAGGGCGACGCAAAACTATGGCTACACCTTC. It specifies CAISDHPGRGRATQNYGYTF.

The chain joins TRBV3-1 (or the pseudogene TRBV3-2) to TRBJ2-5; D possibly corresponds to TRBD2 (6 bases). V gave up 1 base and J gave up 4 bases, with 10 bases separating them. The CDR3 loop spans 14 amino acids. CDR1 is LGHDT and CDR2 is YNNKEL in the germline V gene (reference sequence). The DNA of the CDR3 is TGTGCCAGCAGCCAAGGACTAGTGACAGAGACCCAGTACTTC. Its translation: CASSQGLVTETQYF.

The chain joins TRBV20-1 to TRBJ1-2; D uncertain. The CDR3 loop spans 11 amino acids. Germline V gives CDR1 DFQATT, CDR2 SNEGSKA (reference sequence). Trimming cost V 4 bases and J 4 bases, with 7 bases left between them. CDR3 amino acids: CSATGTYGYTF. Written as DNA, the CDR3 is TGCAGTGCTACAGGAACCTATGGCTACACCTTC.

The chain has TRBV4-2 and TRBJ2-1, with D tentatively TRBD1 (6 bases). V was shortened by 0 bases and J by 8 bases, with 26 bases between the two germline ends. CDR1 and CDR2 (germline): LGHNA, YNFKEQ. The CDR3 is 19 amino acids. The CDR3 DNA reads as TGTGCCAGCAGCCAAGATGGGTGGGGGCTAGCTCGAGGAAGCGATGAGCAGTTCTTC. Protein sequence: CASSQDGWGLARGSDEQFF.

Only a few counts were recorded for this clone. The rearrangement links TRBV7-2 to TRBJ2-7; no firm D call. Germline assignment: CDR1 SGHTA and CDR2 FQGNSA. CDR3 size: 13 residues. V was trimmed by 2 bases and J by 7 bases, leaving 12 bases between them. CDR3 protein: CASSLTVLWEQYF. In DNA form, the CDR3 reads TGTGCCAGCAGCTTAACGGTTCTGTGGGAGCAGTACTTC. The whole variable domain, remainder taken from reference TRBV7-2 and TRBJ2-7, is GAGVSQSPSNKVTEKGKDVELRCDPISGHTALYWYRQSLGQGLEFLIYFQGNSAPDKSGLPSDRFSAERTGGSVSTLTIQRTQQEDSAVYLCASSLTVLWEQYFGPGTRLTVT.

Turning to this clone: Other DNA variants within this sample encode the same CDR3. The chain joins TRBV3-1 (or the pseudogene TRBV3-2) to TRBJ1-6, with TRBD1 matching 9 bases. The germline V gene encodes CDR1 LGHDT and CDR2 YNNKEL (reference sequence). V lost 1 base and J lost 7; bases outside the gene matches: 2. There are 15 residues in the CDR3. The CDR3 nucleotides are TGTGCCAGCAGCCAAGGGGGACAGGGCAATTCACCCCTCCACTTT. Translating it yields CASSQGGQGNSPLHF.

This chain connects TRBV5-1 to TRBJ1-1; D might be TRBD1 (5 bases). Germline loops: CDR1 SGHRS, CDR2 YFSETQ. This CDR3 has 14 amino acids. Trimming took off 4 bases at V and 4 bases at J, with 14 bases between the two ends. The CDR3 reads CASSKDVGGTEAFF. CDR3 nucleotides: TGCGCCAGCAGCAAGGACGTGGGGGGCACTGAAGCTTTCTTT.

CDR3 sequence reads: CSHWTSGYTDTQYF. The DNA for the CDR3 is TGCAGCCACTGGACTAGCGGGTACACAGATACGCAGTATTTT. The gene calls are TRBV29-1 and TRBJ2-3; 11 bases match TRBD2. Trimming took 8 bases from V and 2 from J; bases not matched to a gene: 6. Germline-derived CDR1 and CDR2 are SQVTM and ANQGSEA. CDR3 length: 14 amino acids.

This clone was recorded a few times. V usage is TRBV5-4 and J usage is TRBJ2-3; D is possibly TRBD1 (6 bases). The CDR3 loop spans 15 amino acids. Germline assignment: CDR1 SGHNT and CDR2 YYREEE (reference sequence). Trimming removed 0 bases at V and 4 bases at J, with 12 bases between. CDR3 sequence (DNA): TGTGCCAGCAGCTTGGACAGGGTAGGGCCAGATACGCAGTATTTT. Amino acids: CASSLDRVGPDTQYF.

CDR3 bases: TGTGCCAGCAGCGTAGAAGGGGGACCCGATCAGCCCCAGCATTTT. Protein sequence: CASSVEGGPDQPQHF. The rearrangement joins TRBV9 to TRBJ1-5, with D perhaps matching TRBD1 (6 bases). The germline V gene encodes CDR1 SGDLS and CDR2 YYNGEE. The CDR3 has 15 residues. The V and J ends lost 0 bases and 5 bases respectively, with 12 bases between them.

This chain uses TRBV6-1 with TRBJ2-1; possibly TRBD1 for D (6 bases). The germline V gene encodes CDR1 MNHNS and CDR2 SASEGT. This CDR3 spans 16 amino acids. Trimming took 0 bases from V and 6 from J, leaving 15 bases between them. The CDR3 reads CASSEARRSGANEQFF. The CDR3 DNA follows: TGTGCCAGCAGTGAAGCGCGTCGGTCAGGGGCCAATGAGCAGTTCTTC.

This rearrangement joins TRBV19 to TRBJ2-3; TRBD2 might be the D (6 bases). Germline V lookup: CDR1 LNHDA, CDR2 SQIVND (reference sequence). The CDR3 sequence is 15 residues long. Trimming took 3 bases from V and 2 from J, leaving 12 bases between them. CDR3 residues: CASSILASYTDTQYF. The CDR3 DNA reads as TGTGCCAGTAGTATTCTAGCGAGCTACACAGATACGCAGTATTTT.

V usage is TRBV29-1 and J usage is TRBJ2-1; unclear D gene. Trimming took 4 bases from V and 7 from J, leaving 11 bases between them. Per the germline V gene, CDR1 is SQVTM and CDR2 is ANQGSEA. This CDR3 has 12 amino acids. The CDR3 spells CSVVLVGNEQFF. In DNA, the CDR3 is TGCAGCGTTGTCTTGGTCGGGAATGAGCAGTTCTTC.

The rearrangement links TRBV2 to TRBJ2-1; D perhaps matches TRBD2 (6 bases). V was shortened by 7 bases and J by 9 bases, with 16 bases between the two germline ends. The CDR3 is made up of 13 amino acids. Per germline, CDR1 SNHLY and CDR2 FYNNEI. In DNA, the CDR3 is TGTGCCAGCATTCGGGAGAAGGTTGGTGAGCAGTTCTTC. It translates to CASIREKVGEQFF. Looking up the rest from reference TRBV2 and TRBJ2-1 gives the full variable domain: EPEVTQTPSHQVTQMGQEVILRCVPISNHLYFYWYRQILGQKVEFLVSFYNNEISEKSEIFDDQFSVERPDGSNFTLKIRSTKLEDSAMYFCASIREKVGEQFFGPGTRLTVL.

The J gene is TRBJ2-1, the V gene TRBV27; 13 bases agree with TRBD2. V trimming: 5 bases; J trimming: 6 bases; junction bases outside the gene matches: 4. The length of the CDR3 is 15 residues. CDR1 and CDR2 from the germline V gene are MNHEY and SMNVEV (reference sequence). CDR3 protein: CASSPTSGRSNEQFF. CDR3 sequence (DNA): TGTGCCAGCAGTCCGACTAGCGGGAGGTCCAATGAGCAGTTCTTC.

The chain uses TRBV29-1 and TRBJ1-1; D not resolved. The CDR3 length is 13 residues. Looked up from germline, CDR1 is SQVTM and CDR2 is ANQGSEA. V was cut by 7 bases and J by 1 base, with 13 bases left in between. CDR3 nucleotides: TGCAGCGCCCTACTTCAATCGAACACTGAAGCTTTCTTT. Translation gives CSALLQSNTEAFF.

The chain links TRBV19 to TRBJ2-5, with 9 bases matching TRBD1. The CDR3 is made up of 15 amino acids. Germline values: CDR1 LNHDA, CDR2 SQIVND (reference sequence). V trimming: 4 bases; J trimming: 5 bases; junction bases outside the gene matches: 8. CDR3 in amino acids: CASSRGQGMGETQYF. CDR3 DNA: TGTGCCAGTAGTAGAGGACAGGGGATGGGGGAGACCCAGTACTTC.

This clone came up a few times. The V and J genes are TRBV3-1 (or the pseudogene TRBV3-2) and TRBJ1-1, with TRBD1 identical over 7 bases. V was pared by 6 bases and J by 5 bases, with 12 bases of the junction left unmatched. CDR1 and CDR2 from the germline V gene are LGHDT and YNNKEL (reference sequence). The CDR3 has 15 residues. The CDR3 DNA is TGTGCCAGCAGGCGACTGACAGGGACGACGACTGAAGCTTTCTTT. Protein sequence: CASRRLTGTTTEAFF.

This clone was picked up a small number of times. The CDR3 loop reads CASSFSGSSYNEQFF. The CDR3 DNA sequence: TGTGCCAGTAGTTTTAGCGGGAGCTCCTACAATGAGCAGTTCTTC. The genes are TRBV19 and TRBJ2-1, with 9 bases identical to TRBD2. The CDR3 has 15 amino acids. Unmatched junction bases numbered 2, after V lost 5 bases and J lost 0 bases. Germline V gene lookup returns CDR1 LNHDA and CDR2 SQIVND (reference sequence).

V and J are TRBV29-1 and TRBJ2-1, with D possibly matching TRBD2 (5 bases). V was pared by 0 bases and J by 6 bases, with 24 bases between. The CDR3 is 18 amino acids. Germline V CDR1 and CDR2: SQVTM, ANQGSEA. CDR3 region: CSVEELISGSRSVNEQFF. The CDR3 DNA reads TGCAGCGTTGAAGAGTTGATTTCGGGTTCCCGTAGCGTCAATGAGCAGTTCTTC.

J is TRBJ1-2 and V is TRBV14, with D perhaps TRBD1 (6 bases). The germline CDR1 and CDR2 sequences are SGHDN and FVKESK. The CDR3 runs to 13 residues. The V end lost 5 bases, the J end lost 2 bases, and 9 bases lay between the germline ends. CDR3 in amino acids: CASSGQQNYGYTF. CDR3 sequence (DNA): TGTGCCAGCAGCGGACAGCAAAACTATGGCTACACCTTC.

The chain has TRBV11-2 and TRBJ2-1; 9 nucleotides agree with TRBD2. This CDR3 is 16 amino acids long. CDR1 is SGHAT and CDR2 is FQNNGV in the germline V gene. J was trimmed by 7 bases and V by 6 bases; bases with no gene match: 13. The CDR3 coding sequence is TGTGCCAGCAGTGACCTAGCGGGAAGGGGGGGTAATGAGCAGTTCTTC. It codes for CASSDLAGRGGNEQFF.

The CDR3, as DNA: TGTGCCAGCAGCCAAGAACGTACAGGGAATGAAAAACTGTTTTTT. It codes for CASSQERTGNEKLFF. The chain links TRBV14 to TRBJ1-4, with a tentative D call TRBD1 (6 bases). The ends were cut back, 0 bases at V and 5 bases at J, with 10 bases in the middle. The CDR3 has 15 amino acids. Per germline, CDR1 SGHDN and CDR2 FVKESK.